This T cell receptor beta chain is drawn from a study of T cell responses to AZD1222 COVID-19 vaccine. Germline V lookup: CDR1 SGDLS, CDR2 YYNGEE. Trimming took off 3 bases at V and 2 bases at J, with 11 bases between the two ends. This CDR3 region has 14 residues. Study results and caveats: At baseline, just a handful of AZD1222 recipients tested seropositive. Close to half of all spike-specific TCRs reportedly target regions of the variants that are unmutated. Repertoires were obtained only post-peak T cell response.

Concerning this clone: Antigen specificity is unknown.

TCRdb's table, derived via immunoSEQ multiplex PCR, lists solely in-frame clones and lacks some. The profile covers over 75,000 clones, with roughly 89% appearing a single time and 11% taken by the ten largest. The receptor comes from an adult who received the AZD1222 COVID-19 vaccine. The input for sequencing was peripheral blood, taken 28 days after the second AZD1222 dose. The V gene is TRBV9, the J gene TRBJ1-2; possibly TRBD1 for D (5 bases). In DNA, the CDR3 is TGTGCCAGCAGCGGCTGGGACGGGAACTATGGCTACACCTTC. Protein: CASSGWDGNYGYTF.